The 23 T cell receptor beta chains presented below share a single source sample, sequenced in a study of cytomegalovirus exposure and HLA in healthy donors. Measured with immunoSEQ multiplex PCR; TCRdb has only the in-frame clones, and not every one. The sample holds over 110,000 clones; roughly 86% are singletons and the top ten take approximately 8.7%. Sequenced sample: PBMCs. These receptors were obtained from a man aged 18 to 29 in good health and CMV-seropositive.

V usage is TRBV9 and J usage is TRBJ1-3; no definite D call. Looked up from germline, CDR1 is SGDLS and CDR2 is YYNGEE. CDR3 size: 16 residues. V was cut by 0 bases and J by 0 bases, with 10 bases left in between. The DNA for the CDR3 is TGTGCCAGCAGCGTAGCCGGAGGGCGCTCTGGAAACACCATATATTTT. Translating gives CASSVAGGRSGNTIYF.

This clone came up once. V gene TRBV10-3 combines with J gene TRBJ1-2; 7 bases are a match to TRBD1. Per germline, CDR1 ENHRY and CDR2 SYGVKD. CDR3 size: 16 residues. J gave up 5 bases and V 2 bases, and 11 bases lay outside the gene matches. The CDR3 spells CAISELPKTGIYGYTF. The DNA for the CDR3 is TGTGCCATCAGTGAGCTCCCAAAGACAGGGATTTATGGCTACACCTTC.

This chain connects TRBV28 to TRBJ2-3, with TRBD1 identical over 10 bases. The V and J ends lost 3 bases and 4 bases, in that order; junction bases with no gene match: 7. CDR3 length: 16 amino acids. The germline CDR1 and CDR2 sequences are MDHEN and SYDVKM. CDR3 protein: CASSFGLTGGPDTQYF. The CDR3 DNA reads as TGTGCCAGCAGTTTCGGGTTGACAGGGGGCCCAGATACGCAGTATTTT.

The rearrangement links TRBV5-1 to TRBJ2-1; tentatively, D is TRBD2 (5 bases). CDR3 length: 13 amino acids. Germline V CDR1 and CDR2: SGHRS, YFSETQ. V shed 9 bases and J shed 9 bases, with 19 bases lying between them. CDR3 protein: CATSWAGQGEQFF. The CDR3 DNA reads as TGCGCCACCTCCTGGGCGGGCCAAGGTGAGCAGTTCTTC. Looking up the rest from reference TRBV5-1 and TRBJ2-1 gives the full variable domain: KAGVTQTPRYLIKTRGQQVTLSCSPISGHRSVSWYQQTPGQGLQFLFEYFSETQRNKGNFPGRFSGRQFSNSRSEMNVSTLELGDSALYLCATSWAGQGEQFFGPGTRLTVL.

The chain has TRBV30 and TRBJ2-1, with D maybe TRBD2 (5 bases). The germline V and J ends were trimmed by 3 bases and 0 bases, with 12 bases remaining between them. CDR1 and CDR2 from the germline V gene are GTSNPN and SVGIG (reference sequence). The CDR3 contains 15 residues. CDR3 DNA: TGTGCCTGGAGCGAAGGACTCAGCTCCTACAATGAGCAGTTCTTC. Its protein product is CAWSEGLSSYNEQFF. The variable domain in full, completed from reference TRBV30 and TRBJ2-1, reads SQTIHQWPATLVQPVGSPLSLECTVEGTSNPNLYWYRQAAGRGLQLLFYSVGIGQISSEVPQNLSASRPQDRQFILSSKKLLLSDSGFYLCAWSEGLSSYNEQFFGPGTRLTVL.

V and J are TRBV6-6 and TRBJ1-1, with 7 bases fitting TRBD1. Trimming removed 10 bases from V and 5 bases from J; junction bases left unmatched: 10. This CDR3 has 13 residues. Looked up from germline, CDR1 is MNHNY and CDR2 is SVGAGI (reference sequence). CDR3 sequence (DNA): TGTGCCATCCGACAGGGTAAGAGGACTGAAGCTTTCTTT. As protein: CAIRQGKRTEAFF.

The chain uses TRBV6-5 and TRBJ1-2; 7 positions agree with TRBD1. The CDR3 contains 14 residues. Germline CDR1 reads MNHEY; CDR2 reads SVGAGI. J was trimmed by 6 bases and V by 0 bases; bases with no gene match: 4. The chain's CDR3 is CASSYSEGADGYTF. CDR3 sequence (DNA): TGTGCCAGCAGTTACTCGGAGGGGGCGGATGGCTACACCTTC.

This chain links TRBV18 with TRBJ1-1; a possible D gene is TRBD1 (6 bases). Germline V gives CDR1 KGHSH, CDR2 LQKENI. The length of the CDR3 is 13 residues. Trimming removed 8 bases from V and 1 base from J, with 11 bases in between. The CDR3 protein is CASTGKENTEAFF. The CDR3 DNA reads as TGTGCCAGCACAGGGAAGGAGAACACTGAAGCTTTCTTT.

The rearrangement links TRBV5-4 to TRBJ2-1; weak D call: TRBD2 (7 bases). The CDR3 extends over 15 amino acids. Per the germline V gene, CDR1 is SGHNT and CDR2 is YYREEE (reference sequence). Deletions cut 2 bases from V and 7 bases from J, with 16 bases between. This CDR3 is CASSFGGATGNEQFF. For the CDR3, the DNA is TGTGCCAGCAGCTTTGGGGGGGCCACAGGGAATGAGCAGTTCTTC.

CDR3 protein: CASSLRLGTGGIGELFF. The CDR3 DNA follows: TGCGCCAGCAGCTTGCGGCTGGGAACAGGGGGCATCGGGGAGCTGTTTTTT. The chain has TRBV5-1 and TRBJ2-2, with TRBD1 identical over 9 bases. In germline, CDR1 is SGHRS, CDR2 YFSETQ. This CDR3 has 17 residues. V lost 1 base, J lost 7 bases, and 11 bases stayed unmatched.

In regard to this clone: Other DNA sequences in the same sample also yield this CDR3. CDR3 in DNA: TGTGCCACCAGCAGAGATTCGAGCAATCAGCCCCAGCATTTT. Translating gives CATSRDSSNQPQHF. The chain has TRBV15 and TRBJ1-5, with D hard to call. The CDR3 covers 14 residues. V lost 0 bases, J lost 1 base, and 4 bases lay in between. CDR1 is LNHNV, CDR2 YYDKDF, per germline (reference sequence).

This CDR3 is CASSPTTGKETQYF. The CDR3 coding sequence is TGTGCCAGCAGCCCCACCACAGGGAAAGAGACCCAGTACTTC. This sequence joins TRBV11-2 and TRBJ2-5; D is perhaps TRBD1 (6 bases). Between the trimmed V and J ends, which lost 5 bases and 3 bases, there was a span of 13 bases. This CDR3 spans 14 amino acids. The germline V gene has CDR1 SGHAT and CDR2 FQNNGV.

The chain has TRBV27 and TRBJ2-3; D unresolved. This CDR3 is built from 14 residues. Trimming took 2 bases from V and 7 from J, leaving 13 bases between them. Germline assignment: CDR1 MNHEY and CDR2 SMNVEV (reference sequence). The CDR3 DNA reads TGTGCCAGCAGTTTAGGAGCTAGACCCAATACGCAGTATTTT. Its translation is CASSLGARPNTQYF.

The V gene is TRBV4-2, the J gene TRBJ2-1, with D tentatively TRBD2 (6 bases). This CDR3 has 13 amino acids. Trimming took 4 bases from V and 4 from J, leaving 8 bases between them. The germline CDR1 and CDR2 sequences are LGHNA and YNFKEQ. The CDR3 spells CASSPGLYNEQFF. The CDR3, as DNA: TGTGCCAGCAGCCCGGGACTTTACAATGAGCAGTTCTTC.

V gene TRBV5-1 combines with J gene TRBJ2-5, with D tentatively TRBD2 (6 bases). The CDR3 extends over 16 amino acids. V was trimmed by 1 base and J by 4 bases, leaving 17 bases between them. CDR1 is SGHRS, CDR2 YFSETQ, per germline. The CDR3 region is CASSLFLRQGGETQYF. The CDR3 DNA reads TGCGCCAGCAGCTTGTTTCTTCGGCAGGGAGGAGAGACCCAGTACTTC.

The rearrangement uses TRBV9 and TRBJ1-1; D is unclear. This CDR3 has 13 amino acids. The V end was cut by 4 bases, the J end by 4 bases, with 11 bases between. Per germline, CDR1 SGDLS and CDR2 YYNGEE. CDR3: CASSPSWSTEAFF. The CDR3 DNA follows: TGTGCCAGCAGCCCTTCCTGGAGCACTGAAGCTTTCTTT.

The rearrangement links TRBV6-6 to TRBJ1-5; D unclear. Trimming removed 4 bases at V and 6 bases at J, with 13 bases between. CDR1 is MNHNY and CDR2 is SVGAGI in the germline V gene (reference sequence). CDR3 size: 14 residues. CDR3 DNA sequence: TGTGCCAGCAGTTCCTTCGGGGAGGGTCAGCCCCAGCATTTT. Protein product: CASSSFGEGQPQHF.

The chain uses TRBV28 and TRBJ1-1, with TRBD1 as a possible D gene (5 bases). The V gene's germline CDR1 is MDHEN and CDR2 SYDVKM. The length of the CDR3 is 18 residues. V was shortened by 3 bases and J by 1 base, with 21 bases between the two germline ends. CDR3 loop: CASSFGDSVFVQNTEAFF. The CDR3, as DNA: TGTGCCAGCAGTTTTGGGGACTCGGTGTTCGTCCAGAACACTGAAGCTTTCTTT. Full variable domain (rest looked up from reference TRBV28 and TRBJ1-1): DVKVTQSSRYLVKRTGEKVFLECVQDMDHENMFWYRQDPGLGLRLIYFSYDVKMKEKGDIPEGYSVSREKKERFSLILESASTNQTSMYLCASSFGDSVFVQNTEAFFGQGTRLTVV.

This clone was detected only a few times. The DNA of the CDR3 is TGTGCCAGCAGCCCCTTGGGGCTCTATGGCTACACCTTC. Its protein product is CASSPLGLYGYTF. This chain uses TRBV5-6 with TRBJ1-2, with a weak D call TRBD1 (5 bases). V was clipped by 4 bases and J by 4 bases, with 11 bases between them. There are 13 residues in the CDR3. Germline CDR1 SGHDT, CDR2 YYEEEE.

The V call is TRBV5-1, the J call TRBJ2-7; 9 positions agree with TRBD2. Germline V gives CDR1 SGHRS, CDR2 YFSETQ. Trimming removed 4 bases from V and 4 bases from J; junction bases left unmatched: 18. The CDR3 length is 18 residues. The CDR3 region has the DNA TGCGCCAGCAGCCCTACACAAGGGGTTCGTAGCGGGAGTTACGAGCAGTACTTC. The encoded protein is CASSPTQGVRSGSYEQYF.

The rearrangement uses TRBV19 and TRBJ2-7, with TRBD1 matching over 7 bases. CDR3 length: 13 amino acids. Germline CDR1 LNHDA, CDR2 SQIVND (reference sequence). V gave up 3 bases and J gave up 3 bases; unmatched junction bases: 2. The CDR3 DNA reads TGTGCCAGTAGTATGGGGACAGACTACGAGCAGTACTTC. It codes for CASSMGTDYEQYF.

V gene TRBV19 combines with J gene TRBJ1-1; TRBD1 agrees at 9 bases. Germline-derived CDR1 and CDR2 are LNHDA and SQIVND (reference sequence). This CDR3 has 16 amino acids. V lost 3 bases to trimming and J lost 1 base; unmatched junction nucleotides: 6. The CDR3: CASSIRDRAANTEAFF. The CDR3 nucleotides are TGTGCCAGTAGTATCCGGGACAGGGCAGCGAACACTGAAGCTTTCTTT. The complete variable domain, with remaining parts taken from reference TRBV19 and TRBJ1-1, reads DGGITQSPKYLFRKEGQNVTLSCEQNLNHDAMYWYRQDPGQGLRLIYYSQIVNDFQKGDIAEGYSVSREKKESFPLTVTSAQKNPTAFYLCASSIRDRAANTEAFFGQGTRLTVV.

The rearrangement joins TRBV5-1 to TRBJ2-2; unclear D gene. CDR1 SGHRS and CDR2 YFSETQ come from the germline V gene. Trimming shortened V by 3 bases and J by 8 bases, and 5 bases separated the two germline ends. The CDR3 has 11 amino acids. CDR3 sequence reads: CASSSTGELFF. Here the CDR3 DNA reads TGCGCCAGCAGCTCCACAGGGGAGCTGTTTTTT.